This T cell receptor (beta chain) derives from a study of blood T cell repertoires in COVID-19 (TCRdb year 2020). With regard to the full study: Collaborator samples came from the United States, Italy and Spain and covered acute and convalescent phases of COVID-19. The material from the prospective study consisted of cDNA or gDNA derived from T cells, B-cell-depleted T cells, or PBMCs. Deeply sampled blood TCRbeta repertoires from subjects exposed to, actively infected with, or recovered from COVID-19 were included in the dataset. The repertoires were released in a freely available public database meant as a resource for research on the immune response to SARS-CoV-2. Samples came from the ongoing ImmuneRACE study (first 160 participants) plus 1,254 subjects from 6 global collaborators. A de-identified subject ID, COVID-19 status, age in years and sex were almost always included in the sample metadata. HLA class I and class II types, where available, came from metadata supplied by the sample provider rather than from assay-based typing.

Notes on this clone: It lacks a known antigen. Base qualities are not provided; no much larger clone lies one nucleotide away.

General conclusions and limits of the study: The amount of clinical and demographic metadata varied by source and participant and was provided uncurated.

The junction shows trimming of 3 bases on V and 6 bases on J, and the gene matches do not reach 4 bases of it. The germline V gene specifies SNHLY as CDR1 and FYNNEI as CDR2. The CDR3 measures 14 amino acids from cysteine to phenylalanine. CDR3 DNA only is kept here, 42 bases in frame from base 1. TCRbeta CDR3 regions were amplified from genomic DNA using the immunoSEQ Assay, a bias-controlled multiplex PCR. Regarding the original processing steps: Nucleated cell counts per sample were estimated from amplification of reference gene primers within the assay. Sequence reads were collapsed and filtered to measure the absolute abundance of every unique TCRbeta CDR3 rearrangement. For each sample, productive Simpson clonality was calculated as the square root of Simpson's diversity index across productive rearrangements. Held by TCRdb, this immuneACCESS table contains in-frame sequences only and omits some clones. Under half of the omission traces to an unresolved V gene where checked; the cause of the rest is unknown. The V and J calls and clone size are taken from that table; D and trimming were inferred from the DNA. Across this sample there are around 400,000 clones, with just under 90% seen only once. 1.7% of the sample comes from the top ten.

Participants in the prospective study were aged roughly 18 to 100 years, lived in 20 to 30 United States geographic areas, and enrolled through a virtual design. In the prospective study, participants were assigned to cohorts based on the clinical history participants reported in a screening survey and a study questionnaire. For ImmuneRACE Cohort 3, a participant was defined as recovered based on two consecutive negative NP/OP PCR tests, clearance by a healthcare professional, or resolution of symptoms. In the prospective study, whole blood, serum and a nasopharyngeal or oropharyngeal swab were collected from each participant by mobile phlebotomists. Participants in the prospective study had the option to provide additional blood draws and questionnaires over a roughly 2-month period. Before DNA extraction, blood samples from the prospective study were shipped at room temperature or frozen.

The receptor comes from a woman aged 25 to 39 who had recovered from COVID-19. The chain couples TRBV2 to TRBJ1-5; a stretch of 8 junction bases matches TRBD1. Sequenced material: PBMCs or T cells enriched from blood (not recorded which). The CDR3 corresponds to CASSDGQGFQPQHF. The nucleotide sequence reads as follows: TGTGCCAGCAGTGACGGACAGGGTTTTCAGCCCCAGCATTTT.